These 5 T cell receptor beta chains originate from one sample sequenced in a study of cytomegalovirus exposure and HLA in healthy donors (dated by TCRdb to 2016 to 2017). Receptor libraries were prepared by the immunoSEQ multiplex PCR assay. The multiplex PCR relied on a mix of 60 forward primers for TCR Vbeta segments and 13 reverse primers for TCR Jbeta segments. TCRdb took over this immuneACCESS table, retaining in-frame rearrangements with V and J assigned. Such tables are incomplete; in checked studies, under half of the missing clones stem from an unresolved V gene, and the remainder is unexplained. The sample data list 65,000 to 90,000 clones, and 65% to 80% of these were observed just once. The biggest ten clones account for 2.5% of the sample. The specimen sequenced was PBMCs. The source of these receptors is a man aged 25 to 45 in good health and CMV-seronegative.

This rearrangement joins TRBV5-1 to TRBJ1-1, with TRBD1 as a possible D gene (5 bases). CDR3 length equals 15 residues. Germline CDR1 and CDR2: SGHRS and YFSETQ. The V gene lost 0 bases and the J gene lost 3 bases, with 12 bases spanning the gap. The CDR3 coding sequence is TGCGCCAGCAGCTTGGGATGGGGGGAATACACTGAAGCTTTCTTT. It codes for CASSLGWGEYTEAFF.

This chain links TRBV4-3 with TRBJ1-3, with no clear D. Germline lookup yields CDR1 LGHNA and CDR2 YSLEER. Trimming removed 4 bases from V and 2 bases from J, with 15 bases in between. There are 16 residues in the CDR3. CDR3: CASSRQVSKAGNTIYF. DNA for the CDR3: TGCGCCAGCAGCCGTCAAGTGAGCAAAGCTGGAAACACCATATATTTT.

This clone was found once. The V call is TRBV2, the J call TRBJ1-1; D call uncertain. The germline CDR1 and CDR2 sequences are SNHLY and FYNNEI. The CDR3 has 13 residues. Trimming removed 6 bases at V and 3 bases at J, with 11 bases between. The DNA of the CDR3 is TGTGCCAGCAGGGCCTCCTTTTACACTGAAGCTTTCTTT. The encoded protein is CASRASFYTEAFF.

The chain has TRBV27 and TRBJ2-1; D uncertain. The CDR3 runs to 13 residues. The germline CDR1 and CDR2 sequences are MNHEY and SMNVEV (reference sequence). Trimming took off 3 bases at V and 6 bases at J, with 9 bases between the two ends. The CDR3 DNA reads as TGTGCCAGCAGTTTCGACTCGGGCAATGAGCAGTTCTTC. Amino acids: CASSFDSGNEQFF.

V and J are TRBV30 and TRBJ2-7; no firm D call. Looked up from germline, CDR1 is GTSNPN and CDR2 is SVGIG (reference sequence). Trimming left V 0 bases short and J 4 bases short, with 4 bases between. This CDR3 has 11 residues. The CDR3 sequence is CAWSVQYEQYF. The CDR3 DNA is TGTGCCTGGAGTGTACAGTACGAGCAGTACTTC.